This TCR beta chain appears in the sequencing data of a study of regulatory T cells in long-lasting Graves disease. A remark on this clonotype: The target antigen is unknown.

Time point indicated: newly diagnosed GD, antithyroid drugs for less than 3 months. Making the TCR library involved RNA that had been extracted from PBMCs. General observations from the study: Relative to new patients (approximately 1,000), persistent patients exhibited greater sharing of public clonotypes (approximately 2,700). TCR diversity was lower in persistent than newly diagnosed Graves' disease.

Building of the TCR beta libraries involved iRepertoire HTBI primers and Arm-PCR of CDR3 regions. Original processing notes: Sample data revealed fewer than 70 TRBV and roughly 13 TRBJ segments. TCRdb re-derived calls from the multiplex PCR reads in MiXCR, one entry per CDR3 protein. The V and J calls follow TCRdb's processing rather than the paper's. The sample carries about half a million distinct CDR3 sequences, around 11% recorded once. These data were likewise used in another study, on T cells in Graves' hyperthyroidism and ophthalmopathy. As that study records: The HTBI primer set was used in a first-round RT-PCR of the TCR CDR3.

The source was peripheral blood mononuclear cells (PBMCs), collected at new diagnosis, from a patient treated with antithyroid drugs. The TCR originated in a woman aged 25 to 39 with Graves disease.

The DNA of the CDR3 is TGTGCCAGCAGTGATTCGTTGGGTCGAGGACTAGCGGGGGCCTACGAGCAGTACTTC. This gives the protein CASSDSLGRGLAGAYEQYF. The chain couples TRBV25-1 to TRBJ2-7; 13 nucleotides match TRBD2. This CDR3 is 19 amino acids long. The germline CDR1 and CDR2 sequences are MGHDK and SYGVNS. J lost 2 bases, V lost 3 bases, and 13 bases had no gene match.